The entry that follows covers one T cell receptor beta chain sequence. Its antigen is currently unknown. This sample was included in a study of human T cells and chemical hapten exposure. Study-wide context: Per-sample TCR yield variability stemmed mainly from small pooled library volume differences. Study-level results: The number of TCRs over 1 in 1000 frequency stayed unchanged after DPC.

What the library attached to individual cDNA molecules were unique molecular identifiers. As originally analysed: Sample-level TCR yields exhibited a median of around 100,000, with a range of roughly 23,224 to 700,000. TCRdb called the RACE reads again in MiXCR, with one record for every CDR3 protein. It is TCRdb's table, rather than the study itself, that gives the V and J calls and clone size. Of roughly 75,000 distinct CDR3 sequences in the sample, about 8.6% were seen once. Time point denoted: healthy volunteer bleed at 6 weeks. The template was total RNA from unfractionated whole blood. V lost 6 bases to trimming and J lost 1 base, with 10 bases between them. Germline V gene sequence: CDR1 SQVTM, CDR2 ANQGSEA. The CDR3 is 14 amino acids.

The receptor comes from a female donor in good health. Some clones in this sample may be carry-over from other donors' samples. The chain is built from TRBV29-1 and TRBJ2-6; maybe TRBD1 (6 bases). Sequenced material: whole blood. DNA for the CDR3: TGCAGCGTCGGACAGCTGTCTGGGGCCAACGTCCTGACTTTC. Translation: CSVGQLSGANVLTF. Full variable domain (remainder filled in from reference TRBV29-1 and TRBJ2-6): SAVISQKPSRDICQRGTSLTIQCQVDSQVTMMFWYRQQPGQSLTLIATANQGSEATYESGFVIDKFPISRPNLTFSTLTVSNMSPEDSSIYLCSVGQLSGANVLTFGAGSRLTVL.